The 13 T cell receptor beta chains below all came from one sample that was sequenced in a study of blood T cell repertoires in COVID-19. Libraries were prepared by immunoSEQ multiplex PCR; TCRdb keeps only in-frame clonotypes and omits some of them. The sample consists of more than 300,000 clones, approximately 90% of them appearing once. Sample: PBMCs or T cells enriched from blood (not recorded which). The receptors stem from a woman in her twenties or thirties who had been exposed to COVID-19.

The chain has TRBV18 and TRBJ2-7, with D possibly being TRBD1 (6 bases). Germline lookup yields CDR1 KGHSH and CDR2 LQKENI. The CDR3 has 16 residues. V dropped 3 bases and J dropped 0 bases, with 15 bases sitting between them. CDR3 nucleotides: TGTGCCAGCTCACCCAGACCAGGACAGAGCTCCTACGAGCAGTACTTC. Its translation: CASSPRPGQSSYEQYF.

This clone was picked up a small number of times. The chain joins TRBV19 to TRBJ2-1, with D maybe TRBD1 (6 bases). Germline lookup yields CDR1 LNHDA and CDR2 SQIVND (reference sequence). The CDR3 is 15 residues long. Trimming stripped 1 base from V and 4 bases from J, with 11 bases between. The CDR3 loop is CASSIGRTDYNEQFF. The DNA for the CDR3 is TGTGCCAGTAGTATAGGCAGGACAGATTACAATGAGCAGTTCTTC.

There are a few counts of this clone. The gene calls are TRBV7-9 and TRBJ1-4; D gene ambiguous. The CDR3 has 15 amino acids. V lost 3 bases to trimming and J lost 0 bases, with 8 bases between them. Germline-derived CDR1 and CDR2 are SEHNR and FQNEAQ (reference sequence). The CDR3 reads CASSLALSTNEKLFF. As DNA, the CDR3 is TGTGCCAGCAGCTTGGCTTTGTCAACTAATGAAAAACTGTTTTTT.

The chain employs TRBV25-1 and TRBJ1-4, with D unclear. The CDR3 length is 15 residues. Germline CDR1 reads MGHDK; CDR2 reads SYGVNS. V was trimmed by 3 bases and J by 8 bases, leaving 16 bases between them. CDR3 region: CASSDPGGDWEKLFF. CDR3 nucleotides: TGTGCCAGCAGTGATCCGGGAGGCGATTGGGAAAAACTGTTTTTT.

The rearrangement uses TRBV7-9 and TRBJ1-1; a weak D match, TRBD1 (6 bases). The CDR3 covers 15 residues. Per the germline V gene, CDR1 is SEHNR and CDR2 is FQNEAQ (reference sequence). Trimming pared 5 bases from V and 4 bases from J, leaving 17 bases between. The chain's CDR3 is CASSTYRAPGTEAFF. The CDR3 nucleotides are TGTGCCAGCAGCACCTACAGGGCCCCGGGCACTGAAGCTTTCTTT.

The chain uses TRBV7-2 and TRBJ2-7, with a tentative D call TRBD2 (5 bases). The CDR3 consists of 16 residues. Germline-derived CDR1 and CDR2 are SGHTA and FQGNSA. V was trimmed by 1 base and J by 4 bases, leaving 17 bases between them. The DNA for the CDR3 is TGTGCCAGCAGCTTAGGAAGCGGAGCCTTACTTTACGAGCAGTACTTC. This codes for CASSLGSGALLYEQYF. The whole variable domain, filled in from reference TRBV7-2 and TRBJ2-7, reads GAGVSQSPSNKVTEKGKDVELRCDPISGHTALYWYRQSLGQGLEFLIYFQGNSAPDKSGLPSDRFSAERTGGSVSTLTIQRTQQEDSAVYLCASSLGSGALLYEQYFGPGTRLTVT.

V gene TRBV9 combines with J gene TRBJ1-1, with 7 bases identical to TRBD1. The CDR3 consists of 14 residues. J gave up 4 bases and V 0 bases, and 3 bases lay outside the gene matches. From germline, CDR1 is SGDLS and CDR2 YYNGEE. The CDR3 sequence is CASSVAGQATEAFF. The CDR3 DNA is TGTGCCAGCAGCGTAGCCGGACAGGCCACTGAAGCTTTCTTT.

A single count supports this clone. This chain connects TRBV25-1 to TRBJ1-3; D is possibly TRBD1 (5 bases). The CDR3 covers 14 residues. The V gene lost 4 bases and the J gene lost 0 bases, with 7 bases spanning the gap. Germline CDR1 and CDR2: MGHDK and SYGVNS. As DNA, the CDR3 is TGTGCCAGCAGTGTGCAGGGCTCTGGAAACACCATATATTTT. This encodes CASSVQGSGNTIYF.

CDR3 nucleotides: TGTGCCAGCAGGAAGACTAGCGGGGACAACAATGAGCAGTTCTTC. This codes for CASRKTSGDNNEQFF. The rearrangement joins TRBV2 to TRBJ2-1; 11 bases fit TRBD2. The CDR3 totals 15 residues. V dropped 6 bases and J dropped 5; count of bases not matched to a gene: 6. The germline V gene encodes CDR1 SNHLY and CDR2 FYNNEI.

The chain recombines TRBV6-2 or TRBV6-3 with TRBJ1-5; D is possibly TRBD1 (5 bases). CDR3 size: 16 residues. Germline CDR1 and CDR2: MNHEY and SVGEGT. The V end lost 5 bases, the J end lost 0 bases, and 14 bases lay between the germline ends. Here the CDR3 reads CASSTSGMHSNQPQHF. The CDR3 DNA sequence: TGTGCCAGCAGTACTTCAGGGATGCATAGCAATCAGCCCCAGCATTTT.

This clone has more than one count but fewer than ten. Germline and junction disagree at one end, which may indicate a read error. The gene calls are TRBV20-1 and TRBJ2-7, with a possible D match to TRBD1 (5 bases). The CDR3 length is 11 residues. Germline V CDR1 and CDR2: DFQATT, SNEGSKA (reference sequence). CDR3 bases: TGCAGTGCGATAGATACAGGAGCGTTAAACTTC. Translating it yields CSAIDTGALNF.

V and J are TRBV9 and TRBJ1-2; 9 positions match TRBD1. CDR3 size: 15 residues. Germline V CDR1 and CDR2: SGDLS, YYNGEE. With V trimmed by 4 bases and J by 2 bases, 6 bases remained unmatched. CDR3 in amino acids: CASSSTGGGNYGYTF. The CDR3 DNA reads TGTGCCAGCAGCTCCACAGGGGGCGGAAACTATGGCTACACCTTC.

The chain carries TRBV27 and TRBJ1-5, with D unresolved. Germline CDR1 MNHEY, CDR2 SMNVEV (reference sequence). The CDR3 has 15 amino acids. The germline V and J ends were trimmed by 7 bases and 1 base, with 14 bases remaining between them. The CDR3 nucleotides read TGTGCCAGCATGGAGGGAGTTCGGAGCAATCAGCCCCAGCATTTT. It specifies CASMEGVRSNQPQHF.